This T cell receptor beta chain was recorded in a study of shared clonotypes between healthy human individuals. Findings and caveats of the study: Larger estimated richness was generally seen in naive subsets than in memory subsets.

The assay was carried out at the deep level. Using immunoSEQ multiplex PCR, the repertoire was profiled, and TCRdb retains in-frame clones only, with some absent. There are some 2,500,000 clones in the sample; under 95% occur only once, and approximately 0.35% lies in the top ten. Germline CDR1 SGHTA, CDR2 FQGNSA. Trimming removed 5 bases from V and 7 bases from J, with 17 bases in between. The CDR3 sequence is 14 residues long. As for this clone: The antigen remains undetermined.

This clonotype originated in a man aged 18 to 35 in good health. Some clones in this sample may be carry-over from other donors' samples. Sequenced: naive CD4+ T cells from PBMCs. The subset: CD45RA+ positively selected. The chain carries TRBV7-2 and TRBJ2-5, with a tentative D call TRBD1 (7 bases). In nucleotides, the CDR3 is TGTGCCAGCAGCGCTGGGCGGGACAGAGCGACCCAGTACTTC. It translates to CASSAGRDRATQYF.